The clone carrying this T cell receptor beta chain was seen only a few times. MiXCR, applied by TCRdb to the RT-PCR reads, yields one record per CDR3 protein. The data hold about 480,000 distinct CDR3 sequences, with 10% to 15% observed a single time. The data were taken from a study of response to subunit inactivated influenza vaccine. CDR1 is DFQATT, CDR2 SNEGSKA, per germline (reference sequence). The CDR3 length is 17 residues. V lost 0 bases, J lost 3 bases, and 10 bases stayed unmatched. The chain uses TRBV20-1 and TRBJ2-2; TRBD2 aligns across 7 bases. The clonotype originates from a man aged 50 to 60 who received an inactivated influenza vaccine. Sequencing used PBMCs from blood, obtained about 6 weeks after vaccination. The CDR3 DNA reads as TGCAGTGCTAGAGATATTGGAGCGGGGCGGCACACCGGGGAGCTGTTTTTT. Amino acids: CSARDIGAGRHTGELFF.